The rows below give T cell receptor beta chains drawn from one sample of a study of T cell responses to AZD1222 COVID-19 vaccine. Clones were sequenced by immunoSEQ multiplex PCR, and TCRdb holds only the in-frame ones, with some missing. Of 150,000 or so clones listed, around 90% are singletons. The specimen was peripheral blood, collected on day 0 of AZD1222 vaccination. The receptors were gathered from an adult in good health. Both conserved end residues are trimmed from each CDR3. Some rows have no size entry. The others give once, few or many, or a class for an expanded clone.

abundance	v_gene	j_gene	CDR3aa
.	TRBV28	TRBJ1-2	ASSFLGGISDYGYT
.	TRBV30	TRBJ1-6	AWQGLPRSSYNSPLH
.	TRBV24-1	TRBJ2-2	ATSDPPPGQGASGELF
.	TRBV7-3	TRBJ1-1	ASSLQFDTEAF
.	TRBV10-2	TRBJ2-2	ASSPVVAGVSNTGELF
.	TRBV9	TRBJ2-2	ASSLQGTGELF
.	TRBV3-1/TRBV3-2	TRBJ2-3	ASSPHRTSGIRAMSTDTQY
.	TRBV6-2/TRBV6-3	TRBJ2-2	ASSYSREYGGELF
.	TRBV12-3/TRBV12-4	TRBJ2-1	ASSRNYNEQF
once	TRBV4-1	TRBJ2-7	ASSQVPGGGLEQY
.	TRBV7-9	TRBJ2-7	ASSPTSRTYEQY
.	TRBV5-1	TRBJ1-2	ASRLPGTGEGYT
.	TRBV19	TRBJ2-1	ASSRSSGRNNEQF
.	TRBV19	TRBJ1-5	ASSLGQGANSNQPQH
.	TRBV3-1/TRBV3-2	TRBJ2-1	ASSQGPEVDNEQF
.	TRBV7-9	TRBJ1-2	ASSSGTHYGYT
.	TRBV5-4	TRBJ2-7	ASSLGASGYSYEQY
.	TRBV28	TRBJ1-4	ASSRPGRINEKLF
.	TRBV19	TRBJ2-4	ASSLGGVAKNIQY
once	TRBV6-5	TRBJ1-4	ASSYGRVGEKLF
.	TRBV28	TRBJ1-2	ASSSASNRYNYGYT
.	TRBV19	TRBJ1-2	ASSMFFTYGYT
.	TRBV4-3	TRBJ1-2	ASSQAYRTIDNYGYT
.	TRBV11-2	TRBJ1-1	ASSLAQVNTEAF
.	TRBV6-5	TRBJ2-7	ATHSGTEQY
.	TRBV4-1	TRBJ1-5	ASSQGTGSNQPQH
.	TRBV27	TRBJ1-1	ASSPNRMYAF
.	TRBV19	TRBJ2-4	ASSIAQGYIQY
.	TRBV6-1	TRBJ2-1	ASSAGLAGWGSYNEQF
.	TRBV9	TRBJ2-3	ASSVGGPPDTQY
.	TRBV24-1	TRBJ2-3	ATSDFVGLRTDTQY